Sequencing of this T cell receptor (beta chain) was carried out in a study of blood T cell repertoires in COVID-19. About the research overall: Samples representing acute and convalescent COVID-19 were sourced from the United States, Italy and Spain. The analysed material was cDNA or gDNA that came from T cells, B-cell-depleted T cells, or PBMCs.

Per the authors' pipeline: Cell counts per sample came from amplifying reference gene primers. TCRdb's copy holds only in-frame clones and misses some; the assay was immunoSEQ multiplex PCR. D and trimming come from the DNA, and the V and J calls and clone size come from that table. The data show about 62,000 clones, 65% to 85% seen once. V was trimmed by 5 bases and J by 0 bases, leaving 5 bases between them. Germline V gives CDR1 GTSNPN, CDR2 SVGIG (reference sequence). This CDR3 region has 12 residues. The sample comprised peripheral blood. The clonotype was recovered from a woman of 80 years or more with active or convalescent COVID-19. The V gene is TRBV30, the J gene TRBJ1-3; D is undetermined. The CDR3 spells CAWDYSGNTIYF. The CDR3, as DNA: TGTGCCTGGGACTACTCTGGAAACACCATATATTTT.